The clone carrying this TCR beta chain came up a few times. No antigen is known for it. This sample stems from a study of neoadjuvant nivolumab and ipilimumab in lung cancer. Study findings and constraints: TCR receptors were sequenced in few samples. Pathologic regression was not significantly tied to TCR clonality. Only two of four nivolumab-treated tumors gained richness and clonality by surgery. Pretherapy blood TCR richness correlated positively with resected tumor richness.

CDR1 is SGHTA, CDR2 FQGNSA, per germline. CDR3 length: 13 residues. Trimming removed 11 bases from V and 7 bases from J, with 15 bases in between. Only in-frame clones appear in the TCRdb table, and some are missing; sequencing was by immunoSEQ multiplex PCR. The sample shows 26,000 or so clones, 65% to 85% of them seen only once. The specimen was peripheral blood, collected before neoadjuvant nivolumab, alone or with ipilimumab. The source of this sequence is an adult with non-small cell lung cancer. The chain links TRBV7-2 to TRBJ1-6; a possible D gene is TRBD1 (5 bases). The CDR3 loop is CASEVRGNSPLHF. CDR3 in DNA: TGTGCCTCCGAGGTCCGGGGGAATTCACCCCTCCACTTT.